Below are 4 T cell receptor beta chains sequenced from a single sample in a study of metastatic and nonmetastatic thyroid tumors. Via MiXCR, TCRdb re-called the PCR reads. The table records approximately 37,000 clones, about 20% of them present only once. Patients were all untreated before their thyroid surgery. The specimen sequenced was tumor tissue. The source is a male donor with papillary thyroid cancer or a benign thyroid nodule (not recorded which). Some clones in this sample may be carry-over from other donors' samples.

This clone was recorded at least ten times. The V call is TRBV20-1, the J call TRBJ2-5; TRBD1 agrees at 8 bases. Germline-derived CDR1 and CDR2 are DFQATT and SNEGSKA (reference sequence). CDR3 length: 14 residues. The J segment lost 4 bases and the V segment lost 1 base, leaving 5 bases of the junction unmatched. Here the CDR3 reads CSARVPRGLETQYF. DNA for the CDR3: TGCAGTGCTAGAGTCCCCAGGGGGCTAGAGACCCAGTACTTC.

This clone was recorded a few times. One junction end disagrees with the germline gene, perhaps due to a read error. The chain carries TRBV10-1 and TRBJ2-7; D gene unclear. Germline loops: CDR1 WNHNN, CDR2 SYGVQD (reference sequence). This CDR3 spans 14 amino acids. The CDR3 reads CASSQSGSPYEQYF. CDR3 sequence (DNA): TGCGCCAGCAGTCAGTCGGGCAGTCCCTACGAGCAGTACTTC.

The V and J genes are TRBV20-1 and TRBJ2-1, with 11 bases lining up with TRBD2. CDR3 length: 17 residues. CDR1 DFQATT and CDR2 SNEGSKA come from the germline V gene (reference sequence). J lost 5 bases, V lost 4 bases, and 13 bases had no gene match. The CDR3 nucleotides read TGCAGTGCTATAGGGCATGGGGGACTAGCGGATGACAATGAGCAGTTCTTC. Translating gives CSAIGHGGLADDNEQFF.

In this sample, this clone turned up many times. The rearrangement joins TRBV20-1 to TRBJ2-1; D gene ambiguous. Germline CDR1 and CDR2: DFQATT and SNEGSKA (reference sequence). The CDR3 runs to 11 residues. Trimming took off 2 bases at V and 8 bases at J, with 7 bases between the two ends. CDR3 nucleotides: TGCAGTGCTAGATTAACCGATGAGCAGTTCTTC. Its translation: CSARLTDEQFF.